The 12 T cell receptor beta chains below were found in one sample sequenced in a study of T cell responses to AZD1222 COVID-19 vaccine. Generated by immunoSEQ multiplex PCR, the TCRdb table keeps only in-frame clones and is missing some. Among 200,000 to 250,000 clones listed, about 93% were seen once. The sequencing here drew on peripheral blood, taken on day 0 of MenACWY control vaccination. Receptors were obtained from an adult in good health.

V and J are TRBV11-3 and TRBJ2-3; tentatively, D is TRBD2 (5 bases). The CDR3 spans 18 residues. The germline V gene encodes CDR1 SGHNT and CDR2 YENEEA. Trimming shortened V by 0 bases and J by 2 bases, and 18 bases separated the two germline ends. The CDR3 DNA is TGTGCCAGCAGCTTAGAATGGTTCCTGGCGGGCCACACAGATACGCAGTATTTT. It is translated as CASSLEWFLAGHTDTQYF.

The rearrangement joins TRBV19 to TRBJ1-5; D perhaps matches TRBD1 (6 bases). CDR1 and CDR2 (germline): LNHDA, SQIVND (reference sequence). V lost 6 bases and J 7 bases, leaving 19 bases between the germline ends. CDR3 length: 15 residues. Here the CDR3 reads CASSLEGGWQQPQHF. The CDR3 DNA reads TGTGCCAGTAGCCTTGAGGGGGGATGGCAACAGCCCCAGCATTTT. Full variable domain (missing parts from reference TRBV19 and TRBJ1-5): DGGITQSPKYLFRKEGQNVTLSCEQNLNHDAMYWYRQDPGQGLRLIYYSQIVNDFQKGDIAEGYSVSREKKESFPLTVTSAQKNPTAFYLCASSLEGGWQQPQHFGDGTRLSIL.

This rearrangement joins TRBV27 to TRBJ1-2; D not resolved. The CDR3 spans 13 residues. Germline V gene lookup returns CDR1 MNHEY and CDR2 SMNVEV (reference sequence). Trimming removed 3 bases from V and 7 bases from J, with 12 bases in between. The CDR3: CASSFGSVGGYTF. CDR3 nucleotides: TGTGCCAGCAGTTTCGGCAGCGTCGGTGGCTACACCTTC.

The chain uses TRBV30 and TRBJ1-1; the match to TRBD1 covers 11 bases. The CDR3 is 14 amino acids. Germline lookup yields CDR1 GTSNPN and CDR2 SVGIG (reference sequence). The ends lost 1 base at V and 7 bases at J; junction bases unmatched: 5. Written as DNA, the CDR3 is TGTGCCTGGAGTGAGGACAGGGGGCGGGGTGAAGCTTTCTTT. Its protein is CAWSEDRGRGEAFF.

The gene calls are TRBV6-2 or TRBV6-3 and TRBJ2-2, with TRBD1 identical over 9 bases. There are 21 residues in the CDR3. Germline V gives CDR1 MNHEY, CDR2 SVGEGT. Germline trimming cut 2 bases from V and 3 bases from J; bases unmatched to any gene: 19. CDR3 nucleotide sequence: TGTGCCAGCAGTTACCCTAGAAGCTGGCTGAAGGGACAGGGACACACCGGGGAGCTGTTTTTT. Translated: CASSYPRSWLKGQGHTGELFF.

This chain connects TRBV5-4 to TRBJ1-1, with a possible D match to TRBD1 (6 bases). Trimming pared 0 bases from V and 6 bases from J, leaving 12 bases between. CDR1 SGHNT and CDR2 YYREEE come from the germline V gene (reference sequence). This CDR3 has 14 amino acids. CDR3 amino acids: CASSLDRVGAEAFF. The CDR3 DNA reads TGTGCCAGCAGCTTGGACAGGGTTGGCGCTGAAGCTTTCTTT. Based on the CDR3 plus reference TRBV5-4 and TRBJ1-1, the full variable domain is ETGVTQSPTHLIKTRGQQVTLRCSSQSGHNTVSWYQQALGQGPQFIFQYYREEENGRGNFPPRFSGLQFPNYSSELNVNALELDDSALYLCASSLDRVGAEAFFGQGTRLTVV.

Comment on this clone: Distinct nucleotide sequences in the sample also encode this CDR3. V gene TRBV18 combines with J gene TRBJ1-1, with D maybe TRBD1 (6 bases). The germline V gene has CDR1 KGHSH and CDR2 LQKENI. The CDR3 runs 13 residues. Deletions cut 3 bases from V and 4 bases from J, with 9 bases between. The CDR3 DNA reads as TGTGCCAGCTCACCGAGGGGGGGCACTGAAGCTTTCTTT. Amino acid sequence: CASSPRGGTEAFF.

The chain carries TRBV19 and TRBJ2-3; 7 bases line up with TRBD2. The ends lost 6 bases at V and 0 bases at J; junction bases unmatched: 0. The CDR3 length is 13 residues. Germline assignment: CDR1 LNHDA and CDR2 SQIVND (reference sequence). DNA for the CDR3: TGTGCCAGTAGGGGGGGGAGCACAGATACGCAGTATTTT. It specifies CASRGGSTDTQYF.

V and J are TRBV10-2 and TRBJ1-4, with D possibly TRBD1 on 5 matching bases. V was clipped by 8 bases and J by 7 bases, with 17 bases between them. Germline V lookup: CDR1 WSHSY, CDR2 SAAADI. The CDR3 is made up of 14 amino acids. The DNA for the CDR3 is TGCGCCAGCGGGGATTGGGGCGGCGGTGAAAAACTGTTTTTT. Translation gives CASGDWGGGEKLFF.

The CDR3 region is CASTPQGATTEAFF. In nucleotides, the CDR3 is TGTGCCAGCACCCCGCAGGGCGCGACCACTGAAGCTTTCTTT. This chain connects TRBV2 to TRBJ1-1, with D possibly being TRBD1 (5 bases). The CDR3 is 14 amino acids. V lost 7 bases and J lost 4, with 16 bases in between. Germline CDR1 reads SNHLY; CDR2 reads FYNNEI.

The CDR3 sequence: CASSAGLSYEQYF. CDR3 DNA sequence: TGTGCCAGCAGCGCGGGCCTCTCCTACGAGCAGTACTTC. J is TRBJ2-7 and V is TRBV5-5, with D perhaps matching TRBD2 (5 bases). Germline CDR1 reads SGHKS; CDR2 reads YYEKEE (reference sequence). V gave up 4 bases and J gave up 0 bases, with 8 bases separating them. This CDR3 is built from 13 residues. Together with reference TRBV5-5 and TRBJ2-7, the CDR3 gives the full variable domain: DAGVTQSPTHLIKTRGQQVTLRCSPISGHKSVSWYQQVLGQGPQFIFQYYEKEERGRGNFPDRFSARQFPNYSSELNVNALLLGDSALYLCASSAGLSYEQYFGPGTRLTVT.

The gene calls are TRBV28 and TRBJ1-5, with unresolved D. Germline V gene sequence: CDR1 MDHEN, CDR2 SYDVKM. V lost 7 bases, J lost 7 bases, and 20 bases lay in between. The CDR3 loop spans 15 amino acids. CDR3 sequence reads: CASTEGKGVRQPQHF. CDR3 nucleotides: TGTGCCAGCACCGAAGGAAAGGGAGTCAGACAGCCCCAGCATTTT.